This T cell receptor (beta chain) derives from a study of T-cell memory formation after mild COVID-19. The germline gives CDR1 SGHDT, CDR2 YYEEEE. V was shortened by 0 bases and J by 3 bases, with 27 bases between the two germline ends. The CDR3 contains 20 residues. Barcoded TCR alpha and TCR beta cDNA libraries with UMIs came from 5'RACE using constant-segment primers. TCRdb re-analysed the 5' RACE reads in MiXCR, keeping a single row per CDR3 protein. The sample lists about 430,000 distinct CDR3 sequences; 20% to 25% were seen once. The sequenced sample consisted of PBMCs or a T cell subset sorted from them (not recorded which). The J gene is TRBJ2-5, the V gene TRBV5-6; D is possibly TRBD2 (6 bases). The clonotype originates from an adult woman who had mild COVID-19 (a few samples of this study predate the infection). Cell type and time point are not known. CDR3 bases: TGTGCCAGCAGCTTGGGCACTTTATTGGGGGGAACCCCTATCGAAGAGACCCAGTACTTC. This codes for CASSLGTLLGGTPIEETQYF.